What follows is one T cell receptor (beta chain) and its context. This entry belongs to a study of T-cell reconstitution after alpha-beta-depleted transplantation in children. It was with unique molecular identifiers that the TCRbeta library was prepared. TCRdb re-analysed the PCR reads in MiXCR, keeping a single row per CDR3 protein. Among roughly 220,000 distinct CDR3 sequences listed, 12% were seen once. The germline gives CDR1 SQVTM, CDR2 ANQGSEA. V was pared by 3 bases and J by 4 bases, with 3 bases of the junction left unmatched. The CDR3 is made up of 13 amino acids. The sequence was obtained from a human donor who donated a stem cell graft to a child with acute lymphoblastic leukemia. Sample: PBMCs from the stem cell graft donor, taken from the stem cell graft. The chain uses TRBV29-1 and TRBJ2-7, with 10 bases lining up with TRBD1. Here the CDR3 reads CSVEWTGGYEQYF. The CDR3 nucleotides are TGCAGCGTTGAGTGGACAGGGGGATACGAGCAGTACTTC.